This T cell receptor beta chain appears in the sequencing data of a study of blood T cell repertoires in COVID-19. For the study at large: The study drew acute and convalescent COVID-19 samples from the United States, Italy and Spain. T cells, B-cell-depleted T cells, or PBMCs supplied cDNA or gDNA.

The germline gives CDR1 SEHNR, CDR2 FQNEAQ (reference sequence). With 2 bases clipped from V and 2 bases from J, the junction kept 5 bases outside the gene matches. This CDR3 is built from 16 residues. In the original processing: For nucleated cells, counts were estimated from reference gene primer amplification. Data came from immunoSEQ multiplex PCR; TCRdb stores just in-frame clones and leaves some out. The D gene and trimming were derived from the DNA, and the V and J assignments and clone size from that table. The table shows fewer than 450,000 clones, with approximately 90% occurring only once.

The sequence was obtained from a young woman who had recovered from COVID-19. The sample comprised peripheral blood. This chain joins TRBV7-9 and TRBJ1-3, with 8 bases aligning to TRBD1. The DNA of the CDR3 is TGTGCCAGCAGCTTAATGACAGGGGTAACTGGAAACACCATATATTTT. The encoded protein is CASSLMTGVTGNTIYF.